This T cell receptor beta chain derives from a study of blood T cell repertoires in COVID-19. Study-wide background: Researchers got acute and convalescent COVID-19 samples from the United States, Italy and Spain.

With 0 bases clipped from V and 7 bases from J, the junction kept 8 bases outside the gene matches. Per germline, CDR1 SGHRS and CDR2 YFSETQ. The CDR3 totals 15 residues. The assay was immunoSEQ multiplex PCR, and TCRdb's table has in-frame clones only and misses some. The sample lists about 130,000 clones, about 80% occurring once. Sequenced input: peripheral blood. The chain carries TRBV5-1 and TRBJ1-2; TRBD1 agrees at 8 bases. The TCR comes from a woman of 80 years or more with acute or convalescent COVID-19. DNA of the CDR3: TGCGCCAGCAGCTTGGATCAGGGGGCGCGATCTGGCTACACCTTC. The encoded protein is CASSLDQGARSGYTF.